This TCR beta chain was documented in a study of vaccination effects on CD4 cells after COVID-19. Study-level information: After vaccination, samples were taken early and late from a few convalescent patients.

Antigen-specific CD4+ T cells were expanded (with viral peptide pools) by the ViraFEST assay ahead of sequencing. At the end of about 9 days of culture, CD4+ T cells were isolated. According to PCR results, the person was infected with SARS-CoV-2 between March and December 2020. Participants got two doses of BNT162b2 or mRNA-1273 vaccine. With roughly 9.1 ug/ml peptides and roughly 11 IU/ml IL-2, approximately 2.2 million PBMC per well were cultured. Days 3 and 7 were when half the medium was replaced with IL-2 medium. Unmatched junction bases numbered 6, after V lost 6 bases and J lost 4 bases. The germline CDR1 and CDR2 sequences are MNHEY and SVGAGI. The CDR3 is made up of 14 amino acids. TCRdb's table, derived via immunoSEQ multiplex PCR, lists solely in-frame clones and lacks some. The sample has over 10,000 clones; around 67% are singletons. A note on this clone: Its antigen is still unknown.

Findings and limits, study-wide: In convalescent patients, vaccine-induced clones largely differed from infection-induced clones.

Material: CD4+ T cells from PBMCs cultured with HCoV-NL63 spike peptides, obtained after COVID-19 vaccination. This rearrangement joins TRBV6-5 to TRBJ2-7; 10 bases agree with TRBD1. The TCR was taken from a human donor who had a prior SARS-CoV-2 infection. The CDR3: CASRRQGATYEQYF. In DNA, the CDR3 is TGTGCCAGCAGGAGACAGGGGGCAACTTACGAGCAGTACTTC.